This T cell receptor beta chain was captured by sequencing in a study of early T cells in non-severe SARS-CoV-2 infection. Across the study: Alpha and beta chains were unpaired, from unsorted whole-blood bulk RNA.

In the library, individual cDNA molecules carried attached unique molecular identifiers. Using its own MiXCR run on the 5' RACE reads, TCRdb lists one record per CDR3 protein. The table has tens of thousands of distinct CDR3 sequences, about 10% seen once. Per the germline V gene, CDR1 is SGHDT and CDR2 is YYEEEE. V lost 4 bases and J 5 bases, leaving 14 bases between the germline ends. CDR3 length: 14 amino acids. Whole-study findings and limits: A preference for anti-spike CD8 responses marked VDJdb matching, which missed private and CD4 specificities.

As regards this clonotype: Antigen: not known. A much larger clone differs by one base, so this may be a read error.

Specimen: whole blood. The clonotype comes from an adult who was a healthcare worker with PCR-confirmed SARS-CoV-2 infection or an uninfected control (not recorded which). The chain has TRBV5-6 and TRBJ2-3; either TRBD1 or TRBD2 may fit D (6 bases each). The CDR3 sequence is CASSRTVGGDTQYF. CDR3 sequence (DNA): TGTGCCAGCAGCCGGACAGTGGGAGGAGATACGCAGTATTTT.